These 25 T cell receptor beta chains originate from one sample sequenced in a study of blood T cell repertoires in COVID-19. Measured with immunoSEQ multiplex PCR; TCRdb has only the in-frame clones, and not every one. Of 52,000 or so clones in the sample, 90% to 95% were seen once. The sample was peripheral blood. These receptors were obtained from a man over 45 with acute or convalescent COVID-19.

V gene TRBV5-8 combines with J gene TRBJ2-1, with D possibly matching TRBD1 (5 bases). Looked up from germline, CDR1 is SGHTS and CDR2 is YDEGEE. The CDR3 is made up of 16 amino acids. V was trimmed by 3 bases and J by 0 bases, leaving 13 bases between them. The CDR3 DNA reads TGTGCCAGCAGCTACAAGACAGTCCCCTCCTACAATGAGCAGTTCTTC. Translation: CASSYKTVPSYNEQFF.

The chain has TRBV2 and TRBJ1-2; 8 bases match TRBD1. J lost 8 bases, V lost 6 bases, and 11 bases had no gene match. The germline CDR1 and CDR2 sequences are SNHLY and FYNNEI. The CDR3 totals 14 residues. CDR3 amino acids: CASSETGQGGGYTF. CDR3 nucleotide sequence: TGTGCCAGCAGCGAGACTGGACAGGGCGGGGGCTACACCTTC.

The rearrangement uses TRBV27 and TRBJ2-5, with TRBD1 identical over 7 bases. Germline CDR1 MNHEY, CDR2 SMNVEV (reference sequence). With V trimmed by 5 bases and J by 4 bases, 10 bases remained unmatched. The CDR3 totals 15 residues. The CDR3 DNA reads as TGTGCCAGCAGTCTGCTGCCGACAGGGCCAGAGACCCAGTACTTC. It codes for CASSLLPTGPETQYF.

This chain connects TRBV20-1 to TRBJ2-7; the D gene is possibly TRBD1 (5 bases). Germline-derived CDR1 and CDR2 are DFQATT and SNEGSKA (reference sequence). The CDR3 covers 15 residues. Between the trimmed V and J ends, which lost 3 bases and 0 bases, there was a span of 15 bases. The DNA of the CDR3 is TGCAGTGCTAGTAAGGGCCAGGGAACCTCCTACGAGCAGTACTTC. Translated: CSASKGQGTSYEQYF.

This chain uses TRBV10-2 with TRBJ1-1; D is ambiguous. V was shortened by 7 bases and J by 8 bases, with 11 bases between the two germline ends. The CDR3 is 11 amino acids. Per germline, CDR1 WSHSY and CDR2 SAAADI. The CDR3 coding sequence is TGCGCCAGCATGAGCGCTTTGGAAGCTTTCTTT. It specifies CASMSALEAFF.

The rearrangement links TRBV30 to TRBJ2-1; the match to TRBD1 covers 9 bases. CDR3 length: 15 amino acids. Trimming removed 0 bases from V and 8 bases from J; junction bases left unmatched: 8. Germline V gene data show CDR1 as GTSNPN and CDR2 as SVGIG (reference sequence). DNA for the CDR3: TGTGCCTGGAGTGTAAGACAGGGGGTAAGCGATGAGCAGTTCTTC. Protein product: CAWSVRQGVSDEQFF.

CDR3: CASSLDSGSSYNEQFF. The CDR3 bases are TGTGCCAGCAGCTTAGATAGCGGGAGCTCCTACAATGAGCAGTTCTTC. The rearrangement links TRBV7-8 to TRBJ2-1; TRBD2 matches 9 bases. Germline assignment: CDR1 SGHVS and CDR2 FQNEAQ. V lost 1 base to trimming and J lost 0 bases; unmatched junction nucleotides: 1. The CDR3 spans 16 residues.

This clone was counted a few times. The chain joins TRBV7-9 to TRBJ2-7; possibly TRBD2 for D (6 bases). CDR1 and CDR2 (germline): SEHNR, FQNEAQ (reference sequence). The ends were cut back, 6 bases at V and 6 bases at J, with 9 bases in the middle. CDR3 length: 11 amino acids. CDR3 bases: TGTGCCAGCAGTAGGGGAGGCGAGCAGTACTTC. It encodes CASSRGGEQYF.

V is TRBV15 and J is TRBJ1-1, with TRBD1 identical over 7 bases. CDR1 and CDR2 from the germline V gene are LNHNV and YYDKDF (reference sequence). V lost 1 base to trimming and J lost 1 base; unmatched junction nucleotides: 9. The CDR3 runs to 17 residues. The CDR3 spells CATSRVASGTANTEAFF. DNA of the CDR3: TGTGCCACCAGCAGAGTTGCCTCCGGGACAGCGAACACTGAAGCTTTCTTT.

CDR3 in amino acids: CASSTRGTSAYNEQFF. CDR3 coding DNA: TGTGCCAGCAGCACGAGGGGGACTAGCGCGTACAATGAGCAGTTCTTC. The V call is TRBV7-9, the J call TRBJ2-1, with TRBD2 matching 10 bases. The CDR3 is 16 amino acids. Germline V gene lookup returns CDR1 SEHNR and CDR2 FQNEAQ (reference sequence). Trimming took 5 bases from V and 4 from J; bases not matched to a gene: 8.

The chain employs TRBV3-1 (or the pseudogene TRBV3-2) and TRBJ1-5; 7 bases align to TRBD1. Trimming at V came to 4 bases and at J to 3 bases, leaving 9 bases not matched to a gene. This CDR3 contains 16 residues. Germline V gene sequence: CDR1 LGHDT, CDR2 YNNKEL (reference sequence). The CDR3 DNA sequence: TGTGCCAGCAGCCCATCCCTTGACAGGGCCAATCAGCCCCAGCATTTT. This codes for CASSPSLDRANQPQHF.

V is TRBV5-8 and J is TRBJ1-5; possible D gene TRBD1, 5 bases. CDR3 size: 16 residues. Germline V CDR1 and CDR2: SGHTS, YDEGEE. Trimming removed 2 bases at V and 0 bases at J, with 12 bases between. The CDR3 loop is CASSFLSGYSNQPQHF. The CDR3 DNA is TGTGCCAGCAGCTTTCTGTCAGGGTATAGCAATCAGCCCCAGCATTTT.

Here the CDR3 DNA reads TGTGCCACCAAGGACAGCCTCTGGGATGATGGCTACACCTTC. The encoded protein is CATKDSLWDDGYTF. This chain uses TRBV19 with TRBJ1-2; the D gene is possibly TRBD1 (6 bases). The CDR3 length is 14 residues. The germline gives CDR1 LNHDA, CDR2 SQIVND (reference sequence). Trimming cost V 10 bases and J 6 bases, with 21 bases left between them.

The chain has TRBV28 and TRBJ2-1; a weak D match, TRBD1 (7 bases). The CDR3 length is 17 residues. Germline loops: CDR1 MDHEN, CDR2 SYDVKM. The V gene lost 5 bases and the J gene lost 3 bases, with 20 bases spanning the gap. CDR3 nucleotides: TGTGCCAGCAGTCAAACACGGCGGGGACAGAGCTACAATGAGCAGTTCTTC. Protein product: CASSQTRRGQSYNEQFF.

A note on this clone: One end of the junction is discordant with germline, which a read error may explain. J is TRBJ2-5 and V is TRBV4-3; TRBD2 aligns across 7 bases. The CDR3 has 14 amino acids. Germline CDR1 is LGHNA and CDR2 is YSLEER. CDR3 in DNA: TGCGCCAGCAGCCAAGAACGGGGGAGGGCCCCTTGGAACTTC. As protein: CASSQERGRAPWNF.

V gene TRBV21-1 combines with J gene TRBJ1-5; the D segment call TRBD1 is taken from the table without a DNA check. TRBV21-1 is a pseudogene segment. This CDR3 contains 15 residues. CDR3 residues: CASSNGAGSNQPQHF. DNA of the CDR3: TGTGCCAGCAGCAATGGGGCAGGTAGCAATCAGCCCCAGCATTTT.

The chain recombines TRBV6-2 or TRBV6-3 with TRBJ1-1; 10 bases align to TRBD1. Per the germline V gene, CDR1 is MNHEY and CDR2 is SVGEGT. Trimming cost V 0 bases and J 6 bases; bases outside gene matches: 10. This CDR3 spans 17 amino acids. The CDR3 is CASSYSVRGQGRPEAFF. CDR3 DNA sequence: TGTGCCAGCAGTTACTCTGTTCGGGGACAGGGGAGGCCTGAAGCTTTCTTT.

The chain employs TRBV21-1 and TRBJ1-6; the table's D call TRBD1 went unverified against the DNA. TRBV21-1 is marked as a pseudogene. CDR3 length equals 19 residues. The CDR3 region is CASSKALGTGGEINSPLHF. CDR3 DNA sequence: TGTGCCAGCAGCAAAGCGCTTGGGACAGGGGGAGAGATTAATTCACCCCTCCACTTT.

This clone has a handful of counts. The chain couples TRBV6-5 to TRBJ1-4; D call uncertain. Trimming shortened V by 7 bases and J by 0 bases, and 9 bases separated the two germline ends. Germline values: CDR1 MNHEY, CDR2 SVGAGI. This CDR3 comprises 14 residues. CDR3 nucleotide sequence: TGTGCCAGCACCCGAACGGCAACTAATGAAAAACTGTTTTTT. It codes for CASTRTATNEKLFF.

As DNA, the CDR3 is TGCGCCAGCAGCTTGCGGGGGGGACTAGCGGCCTCCTACAATGAGCAGTTCTTC. Translation: CASSLRGGLAASYNEQFF. The chain employs TRBV5-1 and TRBJ2-1; 11 bases are shared with TRBD2. Germline V lookup: CDR1 SGHRS, CDR2 YFSETQ. Trimming took 1 base from V and 0 from J; bases not matched to a gene: 6. The CDR3 contains 18 residues.

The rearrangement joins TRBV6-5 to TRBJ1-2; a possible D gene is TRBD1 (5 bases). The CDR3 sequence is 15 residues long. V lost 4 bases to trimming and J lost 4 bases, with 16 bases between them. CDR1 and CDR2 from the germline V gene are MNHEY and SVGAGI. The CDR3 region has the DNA TGTGCCAGCAGTTTAGCCGCGGTTCAGGGCTATGGCTACACCTTC. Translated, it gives CASSLAAVQGYGYTF.

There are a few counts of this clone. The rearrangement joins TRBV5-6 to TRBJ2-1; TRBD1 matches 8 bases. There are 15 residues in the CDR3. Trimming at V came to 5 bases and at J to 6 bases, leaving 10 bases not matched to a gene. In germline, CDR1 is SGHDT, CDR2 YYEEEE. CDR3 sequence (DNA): TGTGCCAGCAGTAGGGGACAGGTAATGCGCAATGAGCAGTTCTTC. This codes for CASSRGQVMRNEQFF. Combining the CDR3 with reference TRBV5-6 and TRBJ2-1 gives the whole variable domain DAGVTQSPTHLIKTRGQQVTLRCSPKSGHDTVSWYQQALGQGPQFIFQYYEEEERQRGNFPDRFSGHQFPNYSSELNVNALLLGDSALYLCASSRGQVMRNEQFFGPGTRLTVL.

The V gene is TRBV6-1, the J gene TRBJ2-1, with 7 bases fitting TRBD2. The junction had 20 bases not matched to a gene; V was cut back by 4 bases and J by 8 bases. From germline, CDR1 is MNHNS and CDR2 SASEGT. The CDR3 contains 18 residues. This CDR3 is CASSGLRKGRAEVDEQFF. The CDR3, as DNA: TGTGCCAGCAGTGGGCTCCGAAAAGGGAGGGCCGAGGTAGATGAGCAGTTCTTC.

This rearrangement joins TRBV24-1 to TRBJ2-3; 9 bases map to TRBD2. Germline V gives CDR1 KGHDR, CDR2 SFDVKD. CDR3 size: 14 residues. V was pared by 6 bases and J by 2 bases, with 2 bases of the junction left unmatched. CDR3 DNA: TGTGCCACCAGTCTAGCGGGGTTCACAGATACGCAGTATTTT. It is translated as CATSLAGFTDTQYF.

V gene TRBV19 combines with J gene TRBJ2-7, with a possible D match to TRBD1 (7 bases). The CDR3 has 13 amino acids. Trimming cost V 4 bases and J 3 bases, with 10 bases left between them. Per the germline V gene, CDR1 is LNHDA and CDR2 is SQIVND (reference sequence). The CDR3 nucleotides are TGTGCCAGTAGTAGCGGGACAGACTACGAGCAGTACTTC. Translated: CASSSGTDYEQYF.